The clone carrying this T cell receptor beta chain showed up just once. The sample belongs to a study of blood T cell repertoires in COVID-19. The ends lost 6 bases at V and 1 base at J; junction bases unmatched: 9. The length of the CDR3 is 15 residues. CDR1 is MNHEY, CDR2 SVGAGI, per germline. Only in-frame clones appear in the TCRdb table, and some are missing; sequencing was by immunoSEQ multiplex PCR. The repertoire consists of over 250,000 clones, with 88% occurring once and the leading ten covering 0.9% to 1%. The sequenced sample consisted of peripheral blood. The TCR originated in a middle-aged woman who had recovered from COVID-19. The chain uses TRBV6-5 and TRBJ2-7; 7 nucleotides agree with TRBD1. The CDR3 here is CASRRQGQSSYEQYF. The CDR3 region has the DNA TGTGCCAGCAGGAGACAGGGCCAAAGTTCCTACGAGCAGTACTTC.